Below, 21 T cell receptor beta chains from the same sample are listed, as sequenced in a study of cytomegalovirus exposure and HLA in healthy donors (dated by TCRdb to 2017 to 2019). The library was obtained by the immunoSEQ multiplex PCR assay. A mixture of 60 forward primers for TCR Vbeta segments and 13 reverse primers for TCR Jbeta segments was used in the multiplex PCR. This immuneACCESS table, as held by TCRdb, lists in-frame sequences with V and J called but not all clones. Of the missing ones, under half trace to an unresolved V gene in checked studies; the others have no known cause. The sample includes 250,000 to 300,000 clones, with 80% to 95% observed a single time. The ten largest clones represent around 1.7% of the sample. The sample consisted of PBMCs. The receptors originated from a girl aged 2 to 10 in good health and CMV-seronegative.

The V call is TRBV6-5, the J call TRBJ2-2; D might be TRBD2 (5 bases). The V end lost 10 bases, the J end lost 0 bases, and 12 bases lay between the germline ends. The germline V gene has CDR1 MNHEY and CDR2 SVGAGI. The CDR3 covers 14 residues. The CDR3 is CATLPGSNTGELFF. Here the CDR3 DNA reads TGTGCCACTCTTCCGGGGTCGAACACCGGGGAGCTGTTTTTT.

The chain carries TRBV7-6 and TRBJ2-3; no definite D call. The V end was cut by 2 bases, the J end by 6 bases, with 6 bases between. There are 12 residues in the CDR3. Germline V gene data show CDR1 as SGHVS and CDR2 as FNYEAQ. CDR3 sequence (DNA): TGTGCCAGCAGCTTACCCGGGGATACGCAGTATTTT. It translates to CASSLPGDTQYF.

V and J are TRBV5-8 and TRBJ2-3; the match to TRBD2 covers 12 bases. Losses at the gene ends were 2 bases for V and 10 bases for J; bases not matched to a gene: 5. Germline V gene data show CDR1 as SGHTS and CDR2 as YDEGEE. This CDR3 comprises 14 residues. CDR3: CASSLGLAGIAQYF. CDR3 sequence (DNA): TGTGCCAGCAGCTTAGGACTAGCGGGAATCGCGCAGTATTTT.

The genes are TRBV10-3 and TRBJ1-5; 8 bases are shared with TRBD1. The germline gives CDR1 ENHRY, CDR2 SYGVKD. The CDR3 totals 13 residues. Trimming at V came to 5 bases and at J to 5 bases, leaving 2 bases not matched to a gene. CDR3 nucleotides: TGTGCCATCAGTTCAGGGGGCTATCAGCCCCAGCATTTT. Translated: CAISSGGYQPQHF.

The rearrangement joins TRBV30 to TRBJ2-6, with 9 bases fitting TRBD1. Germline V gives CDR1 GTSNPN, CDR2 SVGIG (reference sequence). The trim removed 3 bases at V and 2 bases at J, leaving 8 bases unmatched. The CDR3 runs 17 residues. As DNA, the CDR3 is TGTGCCTGGAGCCGGGACAGGGTCCCTACTGGGGCCAACGTCCTGACTTTC. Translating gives CAWSRDRVPTGANVLTF.

CDR3 in DNA: TGTGCCAGCAGCCTACAGGGGGCATTGGCGGGCCCAGACCCAGATACGCAGTATTTT. Its protein is CASSLQGALAGPDPDTQYF. This chain joins TRBV11-2 and TRBJ2-3; TRBD1 aligns across 9 bases. The CDR3 consists of 19 residues. Germline values: CDR1 SGHAT, CDR2 FQNNGV. V was clipped by 5 bases and J by 4 bases; unmatched bases: 19.

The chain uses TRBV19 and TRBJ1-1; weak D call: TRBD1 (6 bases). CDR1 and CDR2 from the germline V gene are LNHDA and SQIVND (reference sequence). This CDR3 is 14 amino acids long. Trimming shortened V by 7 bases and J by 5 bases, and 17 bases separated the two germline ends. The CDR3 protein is CASIDGGPWTEAFF. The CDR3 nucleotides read TGTGCCAGTATCGATGGGGGCCCGTGGACTGAAGCTTTCTTT.

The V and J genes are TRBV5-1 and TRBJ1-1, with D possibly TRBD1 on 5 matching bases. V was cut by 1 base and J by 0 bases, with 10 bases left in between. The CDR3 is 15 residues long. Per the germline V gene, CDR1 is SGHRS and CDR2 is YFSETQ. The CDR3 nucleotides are TGCGCCAGCAGCTTGACAGGAAAAATGAACACTGAAGCTTTCTTT. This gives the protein CASSLTGKMNTEAFF.

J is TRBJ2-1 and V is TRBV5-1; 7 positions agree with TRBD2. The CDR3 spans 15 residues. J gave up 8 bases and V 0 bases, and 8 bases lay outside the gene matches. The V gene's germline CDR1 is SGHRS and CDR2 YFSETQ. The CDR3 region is CASSLAGSRGDEQFF. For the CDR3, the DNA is TGCGCCAGCAGCTTGGCCGGGAGCCGGGGGGATGAGCAGTTCTTC.

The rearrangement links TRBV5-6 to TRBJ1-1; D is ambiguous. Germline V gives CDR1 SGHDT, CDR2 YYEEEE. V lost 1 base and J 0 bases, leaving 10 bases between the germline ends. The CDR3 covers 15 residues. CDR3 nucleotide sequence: TGTGCCAGCAGCTTGAACCCACCGGTGAACACTGAAGCTTTCTTT. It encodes CASSLNPPVNTEAFF.

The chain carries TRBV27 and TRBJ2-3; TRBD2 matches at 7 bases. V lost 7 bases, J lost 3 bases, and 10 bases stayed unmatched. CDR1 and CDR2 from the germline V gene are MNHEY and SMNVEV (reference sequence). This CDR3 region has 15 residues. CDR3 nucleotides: TGTGCCAGCAAGAGTGGGACTACACGGACAGATACGCAGTATTTT. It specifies CASKSGTTRTDTQYF.

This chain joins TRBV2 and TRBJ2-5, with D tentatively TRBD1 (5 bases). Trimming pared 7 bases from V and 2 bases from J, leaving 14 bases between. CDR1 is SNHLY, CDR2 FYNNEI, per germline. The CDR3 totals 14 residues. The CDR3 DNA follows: TGTGCCAGCATCCGCCAGGGCCTACAAGAGACCCAGTACTTC. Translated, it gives CASIRQGLQETQYF.

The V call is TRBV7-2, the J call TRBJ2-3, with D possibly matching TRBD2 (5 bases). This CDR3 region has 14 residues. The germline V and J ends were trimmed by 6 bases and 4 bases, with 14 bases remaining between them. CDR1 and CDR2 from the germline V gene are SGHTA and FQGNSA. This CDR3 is CASRAMNSADTQYF. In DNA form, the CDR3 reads TGTGCCAGCAGGGCCATGAATAGCGCAGATACGCAGTATTTT.

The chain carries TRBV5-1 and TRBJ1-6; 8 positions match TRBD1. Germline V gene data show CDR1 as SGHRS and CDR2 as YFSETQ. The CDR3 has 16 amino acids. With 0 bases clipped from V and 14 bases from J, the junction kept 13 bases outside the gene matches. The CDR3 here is CASSLVPSRGRVTLHF. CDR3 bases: TGCGCCAGCAGCTTGGTACCCAGCAGGGGGCGGGTAACCCTCCACTTT.

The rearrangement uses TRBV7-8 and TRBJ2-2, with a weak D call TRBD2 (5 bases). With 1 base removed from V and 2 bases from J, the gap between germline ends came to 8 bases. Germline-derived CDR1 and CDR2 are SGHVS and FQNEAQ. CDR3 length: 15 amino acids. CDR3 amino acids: CASSLEGRNTGELFF. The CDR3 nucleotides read TGTGCCAGCAGCTTAGAAGGGAGAAACACCGGGGAGCTGTTTTTT.

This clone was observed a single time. The CDR3, as DNA: TGTGCCAGCAGTTTAACATTTGGGGAGCTGTTTTTT. Translation: CASSLTFGELFF. This rearrangement joins TRBV27 to TRBJ2-2; D is unclear. Germline loops: CDR1 MNHEY, CDR2 SMNVEV (reference sequence). The CDR3 is 12 amino acids. Trimming stripped 2 bases from V and 8 bases from J, with 6 bases between.

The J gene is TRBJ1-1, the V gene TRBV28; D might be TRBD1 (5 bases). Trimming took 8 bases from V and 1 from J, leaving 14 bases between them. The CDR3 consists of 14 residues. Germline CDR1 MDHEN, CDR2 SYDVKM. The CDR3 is CASWKSGKNTEAFF. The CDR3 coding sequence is TGTGCCAGCTGGAAATCAGGGAAGAACACTGAAGCTTTCTTT.

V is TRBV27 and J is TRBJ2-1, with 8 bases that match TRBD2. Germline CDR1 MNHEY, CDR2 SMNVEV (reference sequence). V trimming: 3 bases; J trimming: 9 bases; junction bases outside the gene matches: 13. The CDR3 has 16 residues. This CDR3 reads CASSFETPGGAREQFF. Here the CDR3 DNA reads TGTGCCAGCAGTTTTGAAACACCCGGGGGGGCCCGTGAGCAGTTCTTC.

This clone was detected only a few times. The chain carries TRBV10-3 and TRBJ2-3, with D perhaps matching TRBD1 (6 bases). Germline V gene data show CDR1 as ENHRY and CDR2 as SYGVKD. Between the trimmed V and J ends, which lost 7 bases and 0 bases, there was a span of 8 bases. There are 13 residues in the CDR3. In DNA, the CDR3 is TGTGCCATCAACAGGGCTAGCACAGATACGCAGTATTTT. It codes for CAINRASTDTQYF.

CDR3 nucleotides: TGTGCCAGCAGCATGAGGAGGGGTGAGCAGTTCTTC. Translation: CASSMRRGEQFF. The rearrangement joins TRBV7-2 to TRBJ2-1, with TRBD2 as a possible D gene (6 bases). V gave up 5 bases and J gave up 9 bases, with 11 bases separating them. Germline lookup yields CDR1 SGHTA and CDR2 FQGNSA. CDR3 size: 12 residues.

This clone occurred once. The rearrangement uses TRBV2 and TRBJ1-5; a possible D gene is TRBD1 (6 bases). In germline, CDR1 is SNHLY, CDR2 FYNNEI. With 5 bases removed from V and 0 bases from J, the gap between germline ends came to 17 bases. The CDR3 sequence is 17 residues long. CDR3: CASSSTGSFISNQPQHF. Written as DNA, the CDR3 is TGTGCCAGCAGTTCGACAGGTTCTTTTATTAGCAATCAGCCCCAGCATTTT. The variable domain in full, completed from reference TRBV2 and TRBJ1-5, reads EPEVTQTPSHQVTQMGQEVILRCVPISNHLYFYWYRQILGQKVEFLVSFYNNEISEKSEIFDDQFSVERPDGSNFTLKIRSTKLEDSAMYFCASSSTGSFISNQPQHFGDGTRLSIL.